Each of the 18 T cell receptor beta chains below was sequenced from the same sample in a study of identifying expanded T cells in peripheral blood (dated by TCRdb to about 2019). Libraries were constructed by the immunoSEQ multiplex PCR assay. The immuneACCESS repertoire file appears here via TCRdb, limited to in-frame rearrangements. These files lack a portion of the clones; in checked studies, under half of the deficit traces to unresolved V genes, and the cause of the others is not known. The sample table holds under 130,000 clones, of which approximately 90% were seen once. Roughly 15% of the sample comes from the top ten. Sequenced sample: blood. Receptor source: a person aged 18 to 69 in good health.

The chain has TRBV19 and TRBJ1-3; 8 nucleotides match TRBD1. J gave up 4 bases and V 10 bases, and 12 bases lay outside the gene matches. This CDR3 is 15 amino acids long. Germline V CDR1 and CDR2: LNHDA, SQIVND (reference sequence). The CDR3 bases are TGTGCCACCCCGATCCTGGACAGGGCCGGAAACACCATATATTTT. This codes for CATPILDRAGNTIYF.

The gene calls are TRBV13 and TRBJ2-5, with 7 positions matching TRBD2. The CDR3 is made up of 16 amino acids. Germline V gene lookup returns CDR1 PRHDT and CDR2 FYEKMQ (reference sequence). The trim removed 5 bases at V and 2 bases at J, leaving 11 bases unmatched. CDR3 region: CASSKGERGDQETQYF. The CDR3 DNA reads as TGTGCCAGCAGCAAAGGAGAGCGGGGTGATCAAGAGACCCAGTACTTC. Variable domain in full (rest from reference TRBV13 and TRBJ2-5): AAGVIQSPRHLIKEKRETATLKCYPIPRHDTVYWYQQGPGQDPQFLISFYEKMQSDKGSIPDRFSAQQFSDYHSELNMSSLELGDSALYFCASSKGERGDQETQYFGPGTRLLVL.

J is TRBJ2-7 and V is TRBV6-5; D gene unclear. The CDR3 extends over 13 amino acids. Trimming cost V 7 bases and J 0 bases, with 10 bases left between them. Germline V lookup: CDR1 MNHEY, CDR2 SVGAGI. The DNA of the CDR3 is TGTGCCAGCACGCCCAGGATCTCCTACGAGCAGTACTTC. It translates to CASTPRISYEQYF.

The chain employs TRBV4-1 and TRBJ2-7, with 12 bases matching TRBD2. The CDR3 spans 16 residues. The germline V gene has CDR1 MGHRA and CDR2 YSYEKL. V shed 0 bases, J shed 1 base, and the junction held 1 base outside the gene matches. The CDR3 DNA is TGCGCCAGCAGCCAAGAACTAGCGGGGGGTTCCTACGAGCAGTACTTC. Translating it yields CASSQELAGGSYEQYF.

V is TRBV9 and J is TRBJ1-6; 9 nucleotides match TRBD1. Germline CDR1 is SGDLS and CDR2 is YYNGEE. V lost 3 bases to trimming and J lost 9 bases; unmatched junction nucleotides: 7. The CDR3 totals 15 residues. In DNA, the CDR3 is TGTGCCAGCAGCGCCACAGGGGGCGTGGGTTCACCCCTCCACTTT. It codes for CASSATGGVGSPLHF.

The rearrangement joins TRBV5-1 to TRBJ1-2; D is uncertain. Germline CDR1 is SGHRS and CDR2 is YFSETQ. This CDR3 is 12 amino acids long. V was clipped by 4 bases and J by 4 bases, with 8 bases between them. The DNA of the CDR3 is TGCGCCAGCAGCCAAGACTTCTATGGCTACACCTTC. Translated, it gives CASSQDFYGYTF.

The chain joins TRBV18 to TRBJ2-7; 7 bases line up with TRBD1. V shed 3 bases and J 2 bases; nucleotides not matched to a gene: 7. This CDR3 is 15 amino acids long. CDR1 and CDR2 (germline): KGHSH, LQKENI. CDR3 in amino acids: CASSPLGDSTYEQYF. CDR3 DNA sequence: TGTGCCAGCTCACCCCTTGGGGACAGCACCTACGAGCAGTACTTC.

V and J are TRBV20-1 and TRBJ2-3; D remains ambiguous. The CDR3 is 11 residues long. Germline-derived CDR1 and CDR2 are DFQATT and SNEGSKA (reference sequence). Trimming removed 3 bases from V and 6 bases from J, with 7 bases in between. This CDR3 reads CSARLTDTQYF. The CDR3 DNA is TGCAGTGCTAGGTTGACGGATACGCAGTATTTT.

This sequence joins TRBV4-2 and TRBJ2-2, with D perhaps being TRBD1 or TRBD2 (5 bases each). This CDR3 is built from 15 residues. V lost 2 bases to trimming and J lost 3 bases, with 10 bases between them. Germline V gene lookup returns CDR1 LGHNA and CDR2 YNFKEQ. CDR3 sequence: CASSQPGTDTGELFF. CDR3 in DNA: TGTGCCAGCAGCCAACCCGGGACGGACACCGGGGAGCTGTTTTTT.

This clone was counted once. This rearrangement joins TRBV10-3 to TRBJ2-7, with D uncertain. Trimming took 4 bases from V and 5 from J, leaving 15 bases between them. Germline V gives CDR1 ENHRY, CDR2 SYGVKD. The CDR3 contains 14 residues. The CDR3 here is CAISATQQLDEQYF. CDR3 nucleotides: TGTGCCATCAGTGCCACCCAACAGTTAGACGAGCAGTACTTC.

The CDR3 loop reads CAISGEGQGNYEQYF. The CDR3 coding sequence is TGTGCCATCAGTGGCGAAGGACAGGGTAACTACGAGCAGTACTTC. The rearrangement joins TRBV10-3 to TRBJ2-7; 8 nucleotides align to TRBD1. The CDR3 covers 15 residues. J gave up 3 bases and V 4 bases, and 8 bases lay outside the gene matches. CDR1 and CDR2 from the germline V gene are ENHRY and SYGVKD.

The genes are TRBV7-6 and TRBJ2-5; TRBD2 aligns across 9 bases. The CDR3 has 19 residues. The J segment lost 2 bases and the V segment lost 5 bases, leaving 18 bases of the junction unmatched. Germline lookup yields CDR1 SGHVS and CDR2 FNYEAQ. The CDR3 DNA is TGTGCCAGCAGCCCTCCCCTCTCGGGTAGCGGGGGACATCAAGAGACCCAGTACTTC. Its protein is CASSPPLSGSGGHQETQYF.

The V call is TRBV6-1, the J call TRBJ2-7; D gene unclear. Looked up from germline, CDR1 is MNHNS and CDR2 is SASEGT. The CDR3 sequence is 14 residues long. Trimming stripped 1 base from V and 4 bases from J, with 11 bases between. CDR3 sequence (DNA): TGTGCCAGCAGTGAAGGTGTTTTCCGGTACGAGCAGTACTTC. Its protein product is CASSEGVFRYEQYF.

V usage is TRBV6-5 and J usage is TRBJ1-1; a possible D gene is TRBD1 (5 bases). The CDR3 loop spans 13 amino acids. V was shortened by 8 bases and J by 0 bases, with 10 bases between the two germline ends. Germline V gene data show CDR1 as MNHEY and CDR2 as SVGAGI. CDR3 nucleotide sequence: TGTGCCAGCTTGACAGAGGTGAACACTGAAGCTTTCTTT. Protein: CASLTEVNTEAFF.

This rearrangement joins TRBV7-6 to TRBJ2-7, with 10 bases fitting TRBD2. J was trimmed by 3 bases and V by 3 bases; bases with no gene match: 5. In germline, CDR1 is SGHVS, CDR2 FNYEAQ. The CDR3 sequence is 15 residues long. The DNA of the CDR3 is TGTGCCAGCAGCTTTTCTAGCGGGGGTTTCTACGAGCAGTACTTC. It codes for CASSFSSGGFYEQYF.

The chain uses TRBV29-1 and TRBJ2-3; D is unresolved. The V end was cut by 2 bases, the J end by 4 bases, with 19 bases between. This CDR3 has 16 amino acids. The germline CDR1 and CDR2 sequences are SQVTM and ANQGSEA. In nucleotides, the CDR3 is TGCAGCGTTGAAAGTCCGGGCGACACCTTCGCAGATACGCAGTATTTT. This translates into CSVESPGDTFADTQYF.

The genes are TRBV20-1 and TRBJ1-1; D call uncertain. The CDR3 is 11 amino acids. The germline gives CDR1 DFQATT, CDR2 SNEGSKA (reference sequence). The CDR3 reads CSGSGNTEAFF. CDR3 nucleotides: TGCAGCGGGTCAGGGAACACTGAAGCTTTCTTT.

This chain joins TRBV11-2 and TRBJ1-5; the match to TRBD1 covers 10 bases. Trimming cost V 1 base and J 6 bases; bases outside gene matches: 6. The CDR3 totals 16 residues. CDR1 is SGHAT, CDR2 FQNNGV, per germline. This chain's CDR3 is CASSLVGGQGSQPQHF. CDR3 DNA: TGTGCCAGCAGCTTAGTTGGGGGACAGGGGTCTCAGCCCCAGCATTTT.